There are a few counts of the clone carrying this T cell receptor beta chain. With 6 bases removed from V and 7 bases from J, the gap between germline ends came to 16 bases. Germline-derived CDR1 and CDR2 are SGHTS and YDEGEE. This CDR3 has 13 amino acids. The sample is drawn from a study of regulatory T cells in long-lasting Graves disease. TCR beta libraries were built with iRepertoire HTBI primers and Arm-PCR of CDR3 regions. TCRdb recomputed calls from the multiplex PCR reads with MiXCR, one row per CDR3 protein. The repertoire consists of 400,000 to 550,000 distinct CDR3 sequences, with about a sixth occurring once and the leading ten covering about 10%. Stated time point: newly diagnosed GD, antithyroid drugs for less than 3 months. Researchers made the TCR library from RNA that was extracted from PBMCs. These same data were also listed under a study on T cells in Graves' hyperthyroidism and ophthalmopathy.

The sequence came from a woman in her twenties or thirties with Graves disease. This chain links TRBV5-8 with TRBJ1-1, with TRBD1 as a possible D gene (5 bases). Source: peripheral blood mononuclear cells (PBMCs), taken at new diagnosis, from a patient treated with antithyroid drugs. As DNA, the CDR3 is TGTGCCAGCACTCTCTGGGGCCGGGGTGAAGCTTTCTTT. This gives the protein CASTLWGRGEAFF. Full variable domain (remainder filled in from reference TRBV5-8 and TRBJ1-1): EAGVTQSPTHLIKTRGQQATLRCSPISGHTSVYWYQQALGLGLQFLLWYDEGEERNRGNFPPRFSGRQFPNYSSELNVNALELEDSALYLCASTLWGRGEAFFGQGTRLTVV.